The T cell receptor beta chain described here comes from a study of cytotoxic CD8 clonotypes in ibrutinib-treated CLL. V shed 2 bases and J 3 bases; nucleotides not matched to a gene: 10. The CDR3 is 17 amino acids. Looked up from germline, CDR1 is MNHEY and CDR2 is SMNVEV (reference sequence). Using immunoSEQ multiplex PCR, the repertoire was profiled, and TCRdb retains in-frame clones only, with some absent. The top ten clones hold roughly 7.2% of a sample with 150,000 or so clones, approximately 80% of them seen once. The genes are TRBV27 and TRBJ2-7; 10 bases are a match to TRBD2. This clonotype originated in a human donor with chronic lymphocytic leukemia. The specimen was PBMCs, collected after 36 months of ibrutinib treatment. The CDR3: CASSLVAGGILIYEQYF. The DNA for the CDR3 is TGTGCCAGCAGTTTAGTAGCGGGGGGTATTTTGATCTACGAGCAGTACTTC.